Sequencing of this T cell receptor beta chain was carried out in a study of long-term antiretroviral therapy in people with HIV. Study-wide results and limits: Therapy changes, viral resistance and ART adherence were not documented in the available data.

In the case of this clone: Its cognate antigen is unknown.

This CDR3 is 15 amino acids long. Losses at the gene ends were 1 base for V and 6 bases for J; bases not matched to a gene: 5. CDR1 SGHAT and CDR2 FQNNGV come from the germline V gene. An immunoSEQ assay, version v3.0, was performed at survey level. Assay used: immunoSEQ multiplex PCR; TCRdb lists only in-frame clones, some missing. The table has roughly 28,000 clones, roughly nine tenths seen once; the top ten hold less than 5%. The cryopreserved samples used held about 1-10 million PBMC prior to extraction of DNA. The source of this sequence is a man between 18 and 35 years old with HIV. The material sequenced was unsorted PBMCs, taken 3.1 years after starting antiretroviral therapy. The chain is built from TRBV11-2 and TRBJ2-1; 8 bases line up with TRBD1. The CDR3 protein is CASSLGGQGTNEQFF. CDR3 nucleotides: TGTGCCAGCAGCTTAGGAGGACAGGGAACCAATGAGCAGTTCTTC.